The 9 T cell receptor beta chains given below trace back to one sample, sequenced in a study of naive and memory T cell subsets. Both TRBC1 and TRBC2 were covered by a beta constant-region primer of two equimolar oligonucleotides. TCRdb ran MiXCR on the UMI-ligation and nested PCR reads and lists one entry per CDR3 protein. The data hold under 100,000 distinct CDR3 sequences, with about 6.5% observed a single time. The sample was central memory CD4+ T cells from blood. The receptors were sampled from a human donor in good health.

The chain's CDR3 is CSGGFNNEQFF. CDR3 nucleotide sequence: TGCAGTGGCGGTTTTAACAATGAGCAGTTCTTC. The V and J genes are TRBV20-1 and TRBJ2-1, with unresolved D. The V end was cut by 7 bases, the J end by 5 bases, with 9 bases between. Germline V gene data show CDR1 as DFQATT and CDR2 as SNEGSKA (reference sequence). CDR3 size: 11 residues.

The rearrangement joins TRBV2 to TRBJ2-7, with D maybe TRBD2 (6 bases). Germline CDR1 SNHLY, CDR2 FYNNEI. There are 17 residues in the CDR3. V lost 1 base, J lost 0 bases, and 16 bases lay in between. CDR3 coding DNA: TGTGCCAGCAGTGAAGGCCTCCTGGCGGGGAGCTCCTACGAGCAGTACTTC. Translating gives CASSEGLLAGSSYEQYF.

The V and J genes are TRBV6-2 or TRBV6-3 and TRBJ2-5, with no clear D. The CDR3 length is 14 residues. Trimming shortened V by 2 bases and J by 7 bases, and 14 bases separated the two germline ends. Germline lookup yields CDR1 MNHEY and CDR2 SVGEGT. The CDR3 bases are TGTGCCAGCAGTTACCTAGACGGAAGAGGGACCCAGTACTTC. Translated, it gives CASSYLDGRGTQYF.

The sample holds many counts of this clonotype. The rearrangement uses TRBV29-1 and TRBJ2-5, with 9 bases fitting TRBD2. Trimming cost V 3 bases and J 5 bases; bases outside gene matches: 10. The CDR3 has 15 amino acids. Germline CDR1 and CDR2: SQVTM and ANQGSEA. CDR3 amino acids: CSVDGRGGASETQYF. In DNA, the CDR3 is TGCAGCGTTGATGGGCGCGGGGGGGCATCGGAGACCCAGTACTTC.

This clonotype was picked up many times. The V gene is TRBV20-1, the J gene TRBJ2-7; possibly TRBD1 for D (5 bases). Germline V gene lookup returns CDR1 DFQATT and CDR2 SNEGSKA (reference sequence). The CDR3 length is 14 residues. Between the trimmed V and J ends, which lost 5 bases and 3 bases, there was a span of 17 bases. CDR3 DNA sequence: TGCAGTGCTGACCCCCCCCCCGGACACTACGAGCAGTACTTC. Protein product: CSADPPPGHYEQYF.

This clonotype has only a few counts. J is TRBJ2-3 and V is TRBV12-3 or TRBV12-4, with D perhaps TRBD2 (6 bases). V was pared by 6 bases and J by 2 bases, with 15 bases between. The CDR3 sequence is 15 residues long. CDR3 sequence reads: CASSPSGPHTDTQYF. The CDR3 DNA reads TGTGCCAGCAGCCCAAGCGGGCCCCACACAGATACGCAGTATTTT.

Ten or more counts support this clonotype. The J gene is TRBJ2-1, the V gene TRBV6-2 or TRBV6-3, with TRBD2 matching 9 bases. The CDR3 consists of 14 residues. V lost 7 bases and J lost 7; bases outside the gene matches: 8. Germline V gene sequence: CDR1 MNHEY, CDR2 SVGEGT. In nucleotides, the CDR3 is TGTGCCAGCATCGGGCTAGCGGGGAGGAATGAGCAGTTCTTC. Protein sequence: CASIGLAGRNEQFF.

This clonotype appeared many times. V and J are TRBV20-1 and TRBJ1-1; D ambiguous. V lost 2 bases and J 1 base, leaving 5 bases between the germline ends. CDR1 and CDR2 (germline): DFQATT, SNEGSKA (reference sequence). The CDR3 loop spans 12 amino acids. CDR3 protein: CSARSPNTEAFF. The CDR3 DNA reads as TGCAGTGCTAGATCTCCGAACACTGAAGCTTTCTTT.

This clonotype has ten or more counts. This sequence joins TRBV5-1 and TRBJ1-1, with TRBD1 as a possible D gene (6 bases). Trimming left V 4 bases short and J 7 bases short, with 17 bases between. The germline gives CDR1 SGHRS, CDR2 YFSETQ. CDR3 size: 14 residues. This CDR3 reads CASSPGQSAGEAFF. The CDR3 DNA is TGCGCCAGCAGCCCAGGACAGAGCGCTGGTGAAGCTTTCTTT. The full variable domain, completed using reference TRBV5-1 and TRBJ1-1, is KAGVTQTPRYLIKTRGQQVTLSCSPISGHRSVSWYQQTPGQGLQFLFEYFSETQRNKGNFPGRFSGRQFSNSRSEMNVSTLELGDSALYLCASSPGQSAGEAFFGQGTRLTVV.